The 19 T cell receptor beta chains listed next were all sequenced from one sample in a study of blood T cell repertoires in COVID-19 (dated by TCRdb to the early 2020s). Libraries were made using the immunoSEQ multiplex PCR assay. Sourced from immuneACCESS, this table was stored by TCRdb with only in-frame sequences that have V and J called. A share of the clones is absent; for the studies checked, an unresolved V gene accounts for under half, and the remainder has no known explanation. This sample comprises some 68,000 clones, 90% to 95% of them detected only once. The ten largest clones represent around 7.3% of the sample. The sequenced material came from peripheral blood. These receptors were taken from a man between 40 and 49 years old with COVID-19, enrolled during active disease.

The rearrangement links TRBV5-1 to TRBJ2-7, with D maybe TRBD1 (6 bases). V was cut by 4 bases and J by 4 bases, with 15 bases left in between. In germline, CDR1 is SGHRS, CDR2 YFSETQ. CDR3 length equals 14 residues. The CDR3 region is CASSNDRTVYEQYF. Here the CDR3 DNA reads TGCGCCAGCAGCAACGACCGGACAGTTTACGAGCAGTACTTC.

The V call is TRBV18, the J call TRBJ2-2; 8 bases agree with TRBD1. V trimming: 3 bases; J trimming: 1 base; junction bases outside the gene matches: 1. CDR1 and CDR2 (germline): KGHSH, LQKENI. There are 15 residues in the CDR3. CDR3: CASSPGTGNTGELFF. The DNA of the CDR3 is TGTGCCAGCTCACCGGGGACAGGGAACACCGGGGAGCTGTTTTTT.

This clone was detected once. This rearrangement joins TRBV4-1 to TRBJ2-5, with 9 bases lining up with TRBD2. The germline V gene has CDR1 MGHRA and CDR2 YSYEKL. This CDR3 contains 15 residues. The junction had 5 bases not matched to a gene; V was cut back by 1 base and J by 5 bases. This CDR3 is CASSQGAGGLETQYF. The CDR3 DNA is TGCGCCAGCAGCCAAGGGGCGGGGGGGCTGGAGACCCAGTACTTC.

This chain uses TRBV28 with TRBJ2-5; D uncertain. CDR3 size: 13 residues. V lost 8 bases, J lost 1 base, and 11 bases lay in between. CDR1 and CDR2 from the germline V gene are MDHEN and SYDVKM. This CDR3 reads CASVTHIQETQYF. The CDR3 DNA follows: TGTGCCAGCGTGACTCATATCCAAGAGACCCAGTACTTC.

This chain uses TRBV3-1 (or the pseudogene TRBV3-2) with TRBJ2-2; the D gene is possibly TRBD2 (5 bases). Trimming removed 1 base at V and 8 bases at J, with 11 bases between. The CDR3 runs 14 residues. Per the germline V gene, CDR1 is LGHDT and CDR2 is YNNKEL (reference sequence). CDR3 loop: CASSQGPIAGELFF. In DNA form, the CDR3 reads TGTGCCAGCAGCCAAGGGCCCATAGCGGGGGAGCTGTTTTTT.

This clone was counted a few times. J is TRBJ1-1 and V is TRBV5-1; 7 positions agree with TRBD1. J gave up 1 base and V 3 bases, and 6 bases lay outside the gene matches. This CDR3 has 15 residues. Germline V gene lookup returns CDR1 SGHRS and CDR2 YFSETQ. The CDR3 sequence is CASSSSGGQNTEAFF. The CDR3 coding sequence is TGCGCCAGCAGCTCCTCAGGGGGACAGAACACTGAAGCTTTCTTT.

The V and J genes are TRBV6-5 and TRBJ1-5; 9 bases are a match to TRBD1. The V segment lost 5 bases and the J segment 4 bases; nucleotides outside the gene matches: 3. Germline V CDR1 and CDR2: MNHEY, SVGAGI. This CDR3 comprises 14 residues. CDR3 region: CASSQTGGNQPQHF. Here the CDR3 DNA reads TGTGCCAGCAGTCAGACAGGGGGGAATCAGCCCCAGCATTTT.

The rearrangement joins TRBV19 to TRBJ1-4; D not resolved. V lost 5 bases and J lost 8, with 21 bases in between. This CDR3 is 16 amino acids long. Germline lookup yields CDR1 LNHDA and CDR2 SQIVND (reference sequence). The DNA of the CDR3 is TGTGCCAGTAGTTTGCGGGAGCCGGGCAACCCCGAAAAACTGTTTTTT. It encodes CASSLREPGNPEKLFF. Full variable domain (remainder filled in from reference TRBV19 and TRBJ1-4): DGGITQSPKYLFRKEGQNVTLSCEQNLNHDAMYWYRQDPGQGLRLIYYSQIVNDFQKGDIAEGYSVSREKKESFPLTVTSAQKNPTAFYLCASSLREPGNPEKLFFGSGTQLSVL.

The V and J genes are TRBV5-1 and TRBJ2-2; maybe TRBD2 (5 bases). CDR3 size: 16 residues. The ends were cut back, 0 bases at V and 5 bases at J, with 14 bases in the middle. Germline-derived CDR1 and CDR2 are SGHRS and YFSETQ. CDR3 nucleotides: TGCGCCAGCAGCTTGGGTGAAGGAGGTTATACCGGGGAGCTGTTTTTT. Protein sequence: CASSLGEGGYTGELFF.

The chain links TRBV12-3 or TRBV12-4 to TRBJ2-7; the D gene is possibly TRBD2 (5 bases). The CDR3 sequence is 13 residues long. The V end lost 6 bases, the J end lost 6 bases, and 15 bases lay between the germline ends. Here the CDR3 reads CASRGRETGEQYF. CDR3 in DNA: TGTGCCAGCAGGGGTCGGGAAACCGGCGAGCAGTACTTC.

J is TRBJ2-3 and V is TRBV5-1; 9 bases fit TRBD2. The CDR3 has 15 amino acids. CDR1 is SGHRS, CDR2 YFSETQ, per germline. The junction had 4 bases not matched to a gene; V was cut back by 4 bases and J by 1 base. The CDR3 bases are TGCGCCAGCAGCCGCGGGGGGGCCGGCACAGATACGCAGTATTTT. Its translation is CASSRGGAGTDTQYF.

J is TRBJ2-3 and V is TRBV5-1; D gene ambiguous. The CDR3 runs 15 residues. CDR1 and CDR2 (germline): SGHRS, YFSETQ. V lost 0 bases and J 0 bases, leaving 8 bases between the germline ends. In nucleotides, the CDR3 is TGCGCCAGCAGCTTGGCCCCCTCTAGCACAGATACGCAGTATTTT. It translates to CASSLAPSSTDTQYF.

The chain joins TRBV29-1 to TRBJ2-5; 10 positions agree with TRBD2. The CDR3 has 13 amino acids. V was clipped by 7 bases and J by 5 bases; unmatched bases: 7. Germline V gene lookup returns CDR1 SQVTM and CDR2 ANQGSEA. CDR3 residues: CSGLRTSGETQYF. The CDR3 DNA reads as TGCAGCGGCCTCAGGACTAGCGGTGAGACCCAGTACTTC.

CDR3 residues: CASSFPVARFYGYTF. The CDR3 DNA sequence: TGTGCCAGCAGTTTCCCCGTGGCCAGGTTCTATGGCTACACCTTC. The rearrangement uses TRBV27 and TRBJ1-2, with D unresolved. Germline V gene lookup returns CDR1 MNHEY and CDR2 SMNVEV (reference sequence). The CDR3 is 15 residues long. The V end lost 3 bases, the J end lost 4 bases, and 15 bases lay between the germline ends.

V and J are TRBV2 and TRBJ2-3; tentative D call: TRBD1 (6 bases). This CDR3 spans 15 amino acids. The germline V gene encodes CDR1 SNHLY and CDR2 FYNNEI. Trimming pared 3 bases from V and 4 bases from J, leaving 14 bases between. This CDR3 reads CASSDRSRGPDTQYF. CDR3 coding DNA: TGTGCCAGCAGTGATAGGAGCAGGGGCCCAGATACGCAGTATTTT.

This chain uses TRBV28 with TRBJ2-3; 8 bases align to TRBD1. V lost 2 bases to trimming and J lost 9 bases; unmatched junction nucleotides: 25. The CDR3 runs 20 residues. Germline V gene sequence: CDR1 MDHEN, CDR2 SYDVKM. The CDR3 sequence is CASSLRRTGKGSVGRRTQYF. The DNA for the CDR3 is TGTGCCAGCAGTTTAAGGCGGACAGGGAAAGGTTCGGTAGGGAGGAGGACGCAGTATTTT.

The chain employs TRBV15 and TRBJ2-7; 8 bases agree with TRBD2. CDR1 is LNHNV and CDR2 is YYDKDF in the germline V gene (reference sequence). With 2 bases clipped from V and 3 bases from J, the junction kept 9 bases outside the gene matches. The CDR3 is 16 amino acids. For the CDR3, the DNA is TGTGCCACCAGCAGACCCCCCTCGGGGGGGAACTACGAGCAGTACTTC. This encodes CATSRPPSGGNYEQYF.

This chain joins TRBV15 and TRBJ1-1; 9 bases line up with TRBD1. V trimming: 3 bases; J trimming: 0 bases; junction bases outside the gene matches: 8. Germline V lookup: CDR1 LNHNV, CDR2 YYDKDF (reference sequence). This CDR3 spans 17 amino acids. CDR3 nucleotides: TGTGCCACCAGCAGGGGTCGGAACAGGGGGCTGAACACTGAAGCTTTCTTT. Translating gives CATSRGRNRGLNTEAFF.

CDR3 sequence: CASSLVVAGGGEQFF. Written as DNA, the CDR3 is TGTGCCAGCAGTTTAGTAGTAGCGGGGGGTGGTGAGCAGTTCTTC. This chain links TRBV28 with TRBJ2-1; 10 positions match TRBD2. The length of the CDR3 is 15 residues. From germline, CDR1 is MDHEN and CDR2 SYDVKM. The V segment lost 2 bases and the J segment 9 bases; nucleotides outside the gene matches: 7.